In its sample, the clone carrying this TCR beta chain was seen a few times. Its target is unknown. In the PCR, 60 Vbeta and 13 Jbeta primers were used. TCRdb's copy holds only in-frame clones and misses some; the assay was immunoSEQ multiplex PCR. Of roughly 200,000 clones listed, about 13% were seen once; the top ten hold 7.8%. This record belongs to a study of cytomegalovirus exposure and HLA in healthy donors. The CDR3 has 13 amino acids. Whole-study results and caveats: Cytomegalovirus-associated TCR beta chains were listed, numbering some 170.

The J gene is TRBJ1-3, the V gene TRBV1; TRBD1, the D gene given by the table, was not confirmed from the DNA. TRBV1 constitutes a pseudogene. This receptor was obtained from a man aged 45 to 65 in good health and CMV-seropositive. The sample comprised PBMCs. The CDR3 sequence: CTSSGTAGNTIYF. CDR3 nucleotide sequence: TGCACCAGCAGTGGGACAGCTGGAAACACCATATATTTT.